Each of the 13 T cell receptor beta chains below was sequenced from the same sample in a study of blood T cell repertoires in COVID-19 (dated by TCRdb to the early 2020s). The library came from the immunoSEQ multiplex PCR assay. Sourced from immuneACCESS, this table was stored by TCRdb with only in-frame sequences that have V and J called. A share of the clones is absent; for the studies checked, an unresolved V gene accounts for under half, and the remainder has no known explanation. Within this sample are around 120,000 clones, with around 78% of them counted one time only. The ten largest account for under 3% of the sample. The sample taken for sequencing was peripheral blood. The source is a man aged 25-45 years with acute or convalescent COVID-19.

In the case of this clone: Other DNA sequences from this sample encode an identical CDR3 as well. V usage is TRBV20-1 and J usage is TRBJ2-7, with unresolved D. Germline CDR1 is DFQATT and CDR2 is SNEGSKA (reference sequence). The CDR3 is 11 amino acids. Trimming left V 3 bases short and J 5 bases short, with 8 bases between. The CDR3 loop reads CSASSGHEQYF. The CDR3 bases are TGCAGTGCTAGCTCGGGTCACGAGCAGTACTTC.

This chain joins TRBV11-3 and TRBJ1-1; D gene unclear. The ends were cut back, 0 bases at V and 4 bases at J, with 12 bases in the middle. CDR3 length: 15 amino acids. Germline V gene sequence: CDR1 SGHNT, CDR2 YENEEA. CDR3 residues: CASSLDPSGRTEAFF. Here the CDR3 DNA reads TGTGCCAGCAGCTTAGATCCGTCAGGCCGCACTGAAGCTTTCTTT.

The chain is built from TRBV5-1 and TRBJ2-2; D uncertain. The V gene's germline CDR1 is SGHRS and CDR2 YFSETQ. This CDR3 has 13 amino acids. V dropped 4 bases and J dropped 6 bases, with 10 bases sitting between them. In DNA, the CDR3 is TGCGCCAGCAGCGCGGTCGACTCCGGGGAGCTGTTTTTT. Its protein is CASSAVDSGELFF.

This chain connects TRBV4-1 to TRBJ2-4; 12 bases are a match to TRBD1. The CDR3 contains 20 residues. Germline assignment: CDR1 MGHRA and CDR2 YSYEKL. V gave up 3 bases and J gave up 6 bases; unmatched junction bases: 18. The CDR3 sequence: CASSQPRTGTGGEEINIQYF. The CDR3 coding sequence is TGCGCCAGCAGCCAGCCTAGGACCGGGACAGGGGGCGAAGAGATAAACATTCAGTACTTC.

This clone occurred a few times. The chain combines TRBV6-5 with TRBJ1-6; D might be TRBD1 (5 bases). Per germline, CDR1 MNHEY and CDR2 SVGAGI. V lost 7 bases and J 11 bases, leaving 15 bases between the germline ends. The CDR3 totals 13 residues. CDR3 protein: CASTSPGSTPLHF. CDR3 DNA sequence: TGTGCCAGCACTTCGCCAGGGTCGACACCCCTCCACTTT.

In its sample, this clone was seen once. This chain links TRBV11-2 with TRBJ2-6; D gene unclear. The CDR3 totals 14 residues. Trimming pared 6 bases from V and 2 bases from J, leaving 8 bases between. CDR1 is SGHAT, CDR2 FQNNGV, per germline. CDR3: CASREAAGANVLTF. For the CDR3, the DNA is TGTGCCAGCAGAGAGGCAGCTGGGGCCAACGTCCTGACTTTC.

The chain links TRBV3-1 (or the pseudogene TRBV3-2) to TRBJ2-5, with 10 positions matching TRBD2. The CDR3 consists of 17 residues. After removal of 0 bases from V and 2 bases from J, the junction contained 6 bases not matched to a gene. Germline V gene lookup returns CDR1 LGHDT and CDR2 YNNKEL (reference sequence). DNA for the CDR3: TGTGCCAGCAGCCAAGATTTCTCAGCGGGGGGGCAAGAGACCCAGTACTTC. This translates into CASSQDFSAGGQETQYF.

This chain joins TRBV19 and TRBJ1-5; D is unclear. CDR1 is LNHDA and CDR2 is SQIVND in the germline V gene (reference sequence). V lost 3 bases and J 7 bases, leaving 16 bases between the germline ends. The CDR3 runs 15 residues. The CDR3 is CASSIAGLRRQPQHF. CDR3 bases: TGTGCCAGTAGTATTGCGGGTCTCCGCAGGCAGCCCCAGCATTTT. The variable domain in full, with the rest retrieved from reference TRBV19 and TRBJ1-5, is DGGITQSPKYLFRKEGQNVTLSCEQNLNHDAMYWYRQDPGQGLRLIYYSQIVNDFQKGDIAEGYSVSREKKESFPLTVTSAQKNPTAFYLCASSIAGLRRQPQHFGDGTRLSIL.

The CDR3 region has the DNA TGTGCCAGCAGGGGGGAGGACTACGAGCAGTACTTC. Translated: CASRGEDYEQYF. This sequence joins TRBV27 and TRBJ2-7, with D possibly matching TRBD2 (6 bases). V shed 6 bases and J shed 3 bases, with 9 bases lying between them. Per the germline V gene, CDR1 is MNHEY and CDR2 is SMNVEV (reference sequence). The CDR3 sequence is 12 residues long.

The chain employs TRBV11-2 and TRBJ2-1; possibly TRBD2 for D (8 bases). CDR3 length equals 14 residues. The germline V gene has CDR1 SGHAT and CDR2 FQNNGV. The ends were cut back, 7 bases at V and 13 bases at J, with 23 bases in the middle. The CDR3 DNA follows: TGTGCCAGCACCCCTAGGGGGCGGGGGGCCATTCAGTTCTTC. Translating it yields CASTPRGRGAIQFF.

The genes are TRBV5-1 and TRBJ1-2; no clear D gene. The CDR3 is 13 amino acids. Trimming cost V 1 base and J 8 bases, with 12 bases left between them. Germline V gene lookup returns CDR1 SGHRS and CDR2 YFSETQ. Here the CDR3 DNA reads TGCGCCAGCAGCTTGAGTGACCGGGGAGGCTACACCTTC. Its protein is CASSLSDRGGYTF. The complete variable domain, with remaining parts taken from reference TRBV5-1 and TRBJ1-2, reads KAGVTQTPRYLIKTRGQQVTLSCSPISGHRSVSWYQQTPGQGLQFLFEYFSETQRNKGNFPGRFSGRQFSNSRSEMNVSTLELGDSALYLCASSLSDRGGYTFGSGTRLTVV.

V usage is TRBV7-8 and J usage is TRBJ1-4; D perhaps matches TRBD1 (5 bases). Trimming took 1 base from V and 3 from J, leaving 12 bases between them. Per germline, CDR1 SGHVS and CDR2 FQNEAQ. This CDR3 has 16 amino acids. The CDR3 DNA reads as TGTGCCAGCAGCTTAGGATCGGGGGTTGCTAATGAAAAACTGTTTTTT. It translates to CASSLGSGVANEKLFF.

The V gene is TRBV12-5, the J gene TRBJ2-3; no definite D call. V dropped 2 bases and J dropped 2 bases, with 5 bases sitting between them. Germline V gene sequence: CDR1 LGHNT, CDR2 FRNRAP. The CDR3 is 13 residues long. This chain's CDR3 is CASGLSVTDTQYF. The CDR3 DNA follows: TGTGCTAGTGGTTTGTCGGTCACAGATACGCAGTATTTT.